These T cell receptor beta chains were read from a single sample in a study of blood T cells in healthy people across ages. TCRdb reprocessed the 5' RACE reads with MiXCR, giving one entry per CDR3 protein. The sample shows 660,000 or so distinct CDR3 sequences, approximately 59% of them seen only once. Sequenced sample: blood. These receptors were obtained from a man between 60 and 70 years old in good health. Both conserved end residues are part of each CDR3. The order of the fields is D gene, V gene, J gene, clone size, CDR3 DNA, CDR3 protein. D genes are given only for firm matches. Clone size is given for some rows only: seen once, a few or many times, or a class if the clone is expanded.

d_gene: TRBD2; v_gene: TRBV29-1; j_gene: TRBJ2-7; abundance: -; CDR3nt: TGCAGCGTTGAAGGGGAAGGATGGGGACTAGCCTACTACGAGCAGTACTTC; CDR3aa: CSVEGEGWGLAYYEQYF
d_gene: -; v_gene: TRBV6-5; j_gene: TRBJ2-1; abundance: -; CDR3nt: TGTGCCAGCAGGGCAGGGTTGGAGAATGAGCAGTTCTTC; CDR3aa: CASRAGLENEQFF
d_gene: TRBD1; v_gene: TRBV18; j_gene: TRBJ1-4; abundance: -; CDR3nt: TGTGCCAGCTCATCCGGGGACAGATCTAATGAAAAACTGTTTTTT; CDR3aa: CASSSGDRSNEKLFF
d_gene: -; v_gene: TRBV28; j_gene: TRBJ2-2; abundance: -; CDR3nt: TGTGCCAGCAGTTTAGGACAGAGCAACACCGGGGAGCTGTTTTTT; CDR3aa: CASSLGQSNTGELFF
d_gene: TRBD2; v_gene: TRBV4-1; j_gene: TRBJ2-1; abundance: -; CDR3nt: TGCGCCAGCAGCCGGTCCACGGGCGGGGGGGTCAATGAGCAGTTCTTC; CDR3aa: CASSRSTGGGVNEQFF
d_gene: TRBD2; v_gene: TRBV15; j_gene: TRBJ2-5; abundance: -; CDR3nt: TGTGCCACCAGCAGAGATTGGCTAGCGGGGAACCAAGAGACCCAGTACTTC; CDR3aa: CATSRDWLAGNQETQYF
d_gene: -; v_gene: TRBV5-1; j_gene: TRBJ2-1; abundance: -; CDR3nt: TGCGCCAGCAGCTCGGAGGTAGGGAATGAGCAGTTCTTC; CDR3aa: CASSSEVGNEQFF
d_gene: TRBD2; v_gene: TRBV7-2; j_gene: TRBJ2-1; abundance: few; CDR3nt: TGTGCCAGCAGCCGGGAGGGACAAATTTTCAATGAGCAGTTCTTC; CDR3aa: CASSREGQIFNEQFF
d_gene: TRBD1; v_gene: TRBV5-1; j_gene: TRBJ1-2; abundance: -; CDR3nt: TGCGCCAGCAGCGCGGGACAGGGGCAGGATGGCTACACCTTC; CDR3aa: CASSAGQGQDGYTF
d_gene: -; v_gene: TRBV12-3/TRBV12-4; j_gene: TRBJ2-5; abundance: -; CDR3nt: TGTGCCAGCAGTCAGACACTAAAGACCCAGTACTTC; CDR3aa: CASSQTLKTQYF
d_gene: -; v_gene: TRBV12-3/TRBV12-4; j_gene: TRBJ2-1; abundance: few; CDR3nt: TGTGCCACCGCACCGGGGAACAATGAGCAGTTCTTC; CDR3aa: CATAPGNNEQFF
d_gene: -; v_gene: TRBV7-8; j_gene: TRBJ2-2; abundance: -; CDR3nt: TGTGCCAGCAGTATCCGCAGGGATGGGGCCGGGGAGCTGTTTTTT; CDR3aa: CASSIRRDGAGELFF
d_gene: -; v_gene: TRBV20-1; j_gene: TRBJ2-4; abundance: -; CDR3nt: TGCAGTGCTAGTTTTCCAGGGTTTACCAAAAACATTCAGTACTTC; CDR3aa: CSASFPGFTKNIQYF
d_gene: -; v_gene: TRBV12-3/TRBV12-4; j_gene: TRBJ2-4; abundance: -; CDR3nt: TGTGCCAGCAGGCGACAGGGAGGTGTAGCCAAAAACATTCAGTACTTC; CDR3aa: CASRRQGGVAKNIQYF
d_gene: TRBD2; v_gene: TRBV27; j_gene: TRBJ2-7; abundance: -; CDR3nt: TGTGCCAGCAGTGACGACGGACTAGTCGGCGAGCAGTACTTC; CDR3aa: CASSDDGLVGEQYF
d_gene: -; v_gene: TRBV4-1; j_gene: TRBJ2-1; abundance: -; CDR3nt: TGCGCCAGCAGCCCCGGCGGGGCTAGCAGGGGTGAGCAGTTCTTC; CDR3aa: CASSPGGASRGEQFF
d_gene: TRBD1; v_gene: TRBV12-3/TRBV12-4; j_gene: TRBJ2-7; abundance: -; CDR3nt: TGTGCCAGCAGTTTGGGGACAGATGCCTCCTACGAGCAGTACTTC; CDR3aa: CASSLGTDASYEQYF
d_gene: -; v_gene: TRBV7-9; j_gene: TRBJ2-5; abundance: -; CDR3nt: TGTGCCAGCAGCCCTAGTGGCGGCGTCAAAGAGACCCAGTACTTC; CDR3aa: CASSPSGGVKETQYF
d_gene: -; v_gene: TRBV7-2; j_gene: TRBJ2-1; abundance: -; CDR3nt: TGTGCCAGCAGCTTAGGCGGGGGCTGGGCAGGGTCCTTCCTGGGTGAGCAGTTCTTC; CDR3aa: CASSLGGGWAGSFLGEQFF
d_gene: TRBD2; v_gene: TRBV7-2; j_gene: TRBJ2-1; abundance: few; CDR3nt: TGTGCCAGCAGCTTGTGGGGGGGGGTCTCCTACAATGAGCAGTTCTTC; CDR3aa: CASSLWGGVSYNEQFF
d_gene: -; v_gene: TRBV20-1; j_gene: TRBJ2-3; abundance: -; CDR3nt: TGCAGTGTTTTGCGGGGCGGGGATACGCAGTATTTT; CDR3aa: CSVLRGGDTQYF
d_gene: TRBD1; v_gene: TRBV7-9; j_gene: TRBJ2-5; abundance: -; CDR3nt: TGTGCCAGCAGCTTAGGTCGTTCAGGGGGAGAGACCCAGTACTTC; CDR3aa: CASSLGRSGGETQYF
d_gene: -; v_gene: TRBV12-3/TRBV12-4; j_gene: TRBJ2-1; abundance: -; CDR3nt: TGTGCCAGCAGTTTAGCGCGGCCCCACAATGAGCAGTTCTTC; CDR3aa: CASSLARPHNEQFF
d_gene: -; v_gene: TRBV6-1; j_gene: TRBJ1-5; abundance: -; CDR3nt: TGTGCCGGCAGGGAGAGCAGGGAACAGCCCCAGCATTTT; CDR3aa: CAGRESREQPQHF
d_gene: -; v_gene: TRBV25-1; j_gene: TRBJ2-1; abundance: few; CDR3nt: TGTGCCAGCAGAGTTGGGGCCCCTGTGGGTGAGCAGTTCTTC; CDR3aa: CASRVGAPVGEQFF
d_gene: TRBD1; v_gene: TRBV28; j_gene: TRBJ2-3; abundance: -; CDR3nt: TGTGCCTTGTCACAGGGGGCAACAGATACGCAGTATTTT; CDR3aa: CALSQGATDTQYF
d_gene: -; v_gene: TRBV7-9; j_gene: TRBJ2-3; abundance: -; CDR3nt: TGTGCCAGCAGCCCCCCATGGACAGCGGTCAGGATCACAGATACGCAGTATTTT; CDR3aa: CASSPPWTAVRITDTQYF
d_gene: -; v_gene: TRBV12-3/TRBV12-4; j_gene: TRBJ1-4; abundance: many; CDR3nt: TGTGCCAGCAAAACAGGAGAAAAACTGTTTTTT; CDR3aa: CASKTGEKLFF
d_gene: -; v_gene: TRBV12-3/TRBV12-4; j_gene: TRBJ2-7; abundance: -; CDR3nt: TGTGCCAGCAGTTTAATTCTCGGGCAGGTCGGCTACGAGCAGTACTTC; CDR3aa: CASSLILGQVGYEQYF
d_gene: TRBD1; v_gene: TRBV20-1; j_gene: TRBJ1-2; abundance: few; CDR3nt: TGCAGTGCCCCGGACAGGTTAACGGCTGGCTACACCTTC; CDR3aa: CSAPDRLTAGYTF
d_gene: -; v_gene: TRBV20-1; j_gene: TRBJ1-2; abundance: few; CDR3nt: TGCAGTGCTAGAGGATCGGACACTTCTAACTATGGCTACACCTTC; CDR3aa: CSARGSDTSNYGYTF
d_gene: -; v_gene: TRBV6-5; j_gene: TRBJ1-4; abundance: -; CDR3nt: TGTGCCAGCAGTTACATAACAGGGAATGAAAAACTGTTTTTT; CDR3aa: CASSYITGNEKLFF
d_gene: TRBD2; v_gene: TRBV5-1; j_gene: TRBJ2-3; abundance: few; CDR3nt: TGCGCCAGCAGCTTGAGGCGGGGGGAAGTCACAGATACGCAGTATTTT; CDR3aa: CASSLRRGEVTDTQYF
d_gene: TRBD1; v_gene: TRBV7-9; j_gene: TRBJ1-2; abundance: -; CDR3nt: TGTGCCAGCAGCTTATTCGGGACAGAAGAGGGCTACACCTTC; CDR3aa: CASSLFGTEEGYTF